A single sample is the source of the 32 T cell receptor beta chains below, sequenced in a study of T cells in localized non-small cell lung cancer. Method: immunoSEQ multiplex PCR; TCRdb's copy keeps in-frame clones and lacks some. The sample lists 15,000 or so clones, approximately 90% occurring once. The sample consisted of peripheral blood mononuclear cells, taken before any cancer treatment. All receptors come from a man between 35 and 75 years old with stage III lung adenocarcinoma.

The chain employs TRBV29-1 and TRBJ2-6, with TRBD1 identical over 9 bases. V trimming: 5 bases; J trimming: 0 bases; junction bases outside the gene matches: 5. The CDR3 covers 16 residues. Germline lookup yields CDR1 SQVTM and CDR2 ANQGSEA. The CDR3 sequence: CSVTGQGPSGANVLTF. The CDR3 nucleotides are TGCAGCGTTACGGGACAGGGTCCCTCTGGGGCCAACGTCCTGACTTTC.

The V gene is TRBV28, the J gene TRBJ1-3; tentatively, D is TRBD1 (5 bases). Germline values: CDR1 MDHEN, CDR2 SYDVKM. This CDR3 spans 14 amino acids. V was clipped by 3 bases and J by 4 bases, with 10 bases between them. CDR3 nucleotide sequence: TGTGCCAGCAGTTTGAAGGGGTACGGAAACACCATATATTTT. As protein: CASSLKGYGNTIYF.

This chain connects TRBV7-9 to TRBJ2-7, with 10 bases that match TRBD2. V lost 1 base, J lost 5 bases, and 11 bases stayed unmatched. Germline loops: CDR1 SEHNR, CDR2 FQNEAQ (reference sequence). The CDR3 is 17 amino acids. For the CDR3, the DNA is TGTGCCAGCAGCTTAGTGCTAGCGGGAGTGGGGCCTCACGAGCAGTACTTC. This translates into CASSLVLAGVGPHEQYF.

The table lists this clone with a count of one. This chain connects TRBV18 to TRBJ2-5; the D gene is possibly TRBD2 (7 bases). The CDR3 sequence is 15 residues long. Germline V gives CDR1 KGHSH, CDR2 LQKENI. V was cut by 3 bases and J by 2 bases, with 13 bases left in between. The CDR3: CASSPPGGQQETQYF. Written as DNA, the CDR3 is TGTGCCAGCTCACCCCCCGGGGGGCAGCAAGAGACCCAGTACTTC.

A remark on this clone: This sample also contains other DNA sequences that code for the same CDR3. The CDR3 nucleotides are TGTGCCAGCAGCTCCTTAGCGGGAGTTTACAATGAGCAGTTCTTC. Translated: CASSSLAGVYNEQFF. This chain connects TRBV7-8 to TRBJ2-1, with 9 positions matching TRBD2. Germline-derived CDR1 and CDR2 are SGHVS and FQNEAQ. Trimming took 4 bases from V and 4 from J; bases not matched to a gene: 5. This CDR3 comprises 15 residues.

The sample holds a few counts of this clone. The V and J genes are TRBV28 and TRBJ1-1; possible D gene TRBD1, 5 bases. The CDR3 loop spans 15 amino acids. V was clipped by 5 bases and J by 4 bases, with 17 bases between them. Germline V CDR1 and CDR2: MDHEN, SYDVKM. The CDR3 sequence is CASSPRTRAGTEAFF. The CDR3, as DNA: TGTGCCAGCAGTCCACGGACACGGGCGGGCACTGAAGCTTTCTTT.

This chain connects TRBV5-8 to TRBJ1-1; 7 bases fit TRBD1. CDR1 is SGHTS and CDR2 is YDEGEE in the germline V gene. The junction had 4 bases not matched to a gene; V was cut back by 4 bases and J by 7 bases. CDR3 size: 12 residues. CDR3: CASSGDRGEAFF. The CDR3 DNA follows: TGTGCCAGCAGCGGGGACAGAGGTGAAGCTTTCTTT.

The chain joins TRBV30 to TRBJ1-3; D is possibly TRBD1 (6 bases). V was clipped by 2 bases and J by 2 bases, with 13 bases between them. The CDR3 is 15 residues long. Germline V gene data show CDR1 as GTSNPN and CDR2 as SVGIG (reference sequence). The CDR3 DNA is TGTGCCTGGAGTAGCTTGGGGGCTGCTGGAAACACCATATATTTT. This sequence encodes CAWSSLGAAGNTIYF.

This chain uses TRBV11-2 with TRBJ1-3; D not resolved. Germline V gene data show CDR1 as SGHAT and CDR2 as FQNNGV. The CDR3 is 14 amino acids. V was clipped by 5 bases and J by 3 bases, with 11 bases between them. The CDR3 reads CASSPSNSGNTIYF. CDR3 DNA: TGTGCCAGCAGCCCGAGCAACAGTGGAAACACCATATATTTT.

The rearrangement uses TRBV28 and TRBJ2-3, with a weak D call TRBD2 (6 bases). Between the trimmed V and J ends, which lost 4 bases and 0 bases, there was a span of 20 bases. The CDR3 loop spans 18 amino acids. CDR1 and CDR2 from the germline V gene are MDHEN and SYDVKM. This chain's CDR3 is CASSYPRKAGQSTDTQYF. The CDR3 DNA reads TGTGCCAGCAGTTACCCCAGGAAAGCGGGTCAGAGCACAGATACGCAGTATTTT.

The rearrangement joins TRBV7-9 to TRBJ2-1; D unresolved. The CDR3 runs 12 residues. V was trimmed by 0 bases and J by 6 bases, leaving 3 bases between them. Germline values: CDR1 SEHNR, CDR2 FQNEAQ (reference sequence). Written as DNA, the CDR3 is TGTGCCAGCAGCTTAGCCCCCAATGAGCAGTTCTTC. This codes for CASSLAPNEQFF.

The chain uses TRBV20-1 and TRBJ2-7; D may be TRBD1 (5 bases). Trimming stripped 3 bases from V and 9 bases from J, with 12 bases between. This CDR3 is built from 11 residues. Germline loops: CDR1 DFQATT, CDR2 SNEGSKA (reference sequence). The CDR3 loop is CSARSQGSQYF. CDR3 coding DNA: TGCAGTGCTAGGAGCCAGGGATCGCAGTACTTC.

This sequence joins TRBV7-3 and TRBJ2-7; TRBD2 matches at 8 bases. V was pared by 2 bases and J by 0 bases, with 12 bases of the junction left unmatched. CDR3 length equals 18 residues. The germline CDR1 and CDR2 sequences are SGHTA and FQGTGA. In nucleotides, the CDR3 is TGTGCCAGCAGCTTAGGTCCCACTAGCGGCGCAAGCTCCTACGAGCAGTACTTC. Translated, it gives CASSLGPTSGASSYEQYF.

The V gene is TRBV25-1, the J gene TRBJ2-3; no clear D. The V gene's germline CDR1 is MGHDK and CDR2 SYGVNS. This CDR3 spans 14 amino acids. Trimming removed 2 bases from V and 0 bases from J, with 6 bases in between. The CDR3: CASSEEGSTDTQYF. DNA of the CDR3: TGTGCCAGCAGTGAAGAAGGGAGCACAGATACGCAGTATTTT. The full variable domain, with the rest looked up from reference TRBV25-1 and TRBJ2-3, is EADIYQTPRYLVIGTGKKITLECSQTMGHDKMYWYQQDPGMELHLIHYSYGVNSTEKGDLSSESTVSRIRTEHFPLTLESARPSHTSQYLCASSEEGSTDTQYFGPGTRLTVL.

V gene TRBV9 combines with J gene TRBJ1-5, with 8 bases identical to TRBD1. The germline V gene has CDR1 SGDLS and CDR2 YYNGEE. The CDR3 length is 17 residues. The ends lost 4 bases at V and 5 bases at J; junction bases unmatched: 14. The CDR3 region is CASSPGQGGFGDQPQHF. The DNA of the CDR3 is TGTGCCAGCAGCCCCGGACAGGGTGGCTTCGGCGATCAGCCCCAGCATTTT.

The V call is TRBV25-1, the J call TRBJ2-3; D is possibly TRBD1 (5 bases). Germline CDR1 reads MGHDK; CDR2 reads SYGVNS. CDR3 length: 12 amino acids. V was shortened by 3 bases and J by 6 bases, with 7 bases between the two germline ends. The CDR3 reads CASSDRADTQYF. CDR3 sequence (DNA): TGTGCCAGCAGTGACAGGGCGGATACGCAGTATTTT. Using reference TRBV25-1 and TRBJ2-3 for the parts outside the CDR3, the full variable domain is EADIYQTPRYLVIGTGKKITLECSQTMGHDKMYWYQQDPGMELHLIHYSYGVNSTEKGDLSSESTVSRIRTEHFPLTLESARPSHTSQYLCASSDRADTQYFGPGTRLTVL.

CDR3 protein: CASSLLRNHQTDTQYF. The DNA for the CDR3 is TGTGCCAGCAGTTTATTGAGGAATCATCAAACAGATACGCAGTATTTT. This chain joins TRBV28 and TRBJ2-3, with D uncertain. Trimming took 1 base from V and 3 from J, leaving 14 bases between them. The V gene's germline CDR1 is MDHEN and CDR2 SYDVKM. This CDR3 has 16 amino acids.

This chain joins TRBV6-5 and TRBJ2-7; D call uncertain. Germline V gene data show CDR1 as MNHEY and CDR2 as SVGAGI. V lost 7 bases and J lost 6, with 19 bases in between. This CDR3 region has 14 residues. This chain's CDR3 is CASNPTGPSSEQYF. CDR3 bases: TGTGCCAGCAACCCAACCGGGCCCAGCTCCGAGCAGTACTTC.

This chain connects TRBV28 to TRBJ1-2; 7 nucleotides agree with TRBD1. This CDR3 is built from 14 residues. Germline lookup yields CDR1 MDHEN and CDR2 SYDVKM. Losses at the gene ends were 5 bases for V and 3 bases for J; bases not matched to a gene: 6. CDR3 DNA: TGTGCCAGCAGTGGCCGGGACAGATACTATGGCTACACCTTC. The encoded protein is CASSGRDRYYGYTF.

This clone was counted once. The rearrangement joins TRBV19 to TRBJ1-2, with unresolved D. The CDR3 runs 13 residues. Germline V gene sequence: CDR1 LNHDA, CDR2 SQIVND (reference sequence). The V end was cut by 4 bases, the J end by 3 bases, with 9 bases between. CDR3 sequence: CASSNPGHYGYTF. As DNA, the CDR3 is TGTGCCAGTAGTAATCCCGGCCACTATGGCTACACCTTC.

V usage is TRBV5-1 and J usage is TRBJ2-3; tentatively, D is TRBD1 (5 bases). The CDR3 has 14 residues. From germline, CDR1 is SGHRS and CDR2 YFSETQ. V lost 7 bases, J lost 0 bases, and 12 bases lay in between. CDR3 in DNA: TGCGCCAGCTCAGGGTCTTTTAGCACAGATACGCAGTATTTT. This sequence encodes CASSGSFSTDTQYF.

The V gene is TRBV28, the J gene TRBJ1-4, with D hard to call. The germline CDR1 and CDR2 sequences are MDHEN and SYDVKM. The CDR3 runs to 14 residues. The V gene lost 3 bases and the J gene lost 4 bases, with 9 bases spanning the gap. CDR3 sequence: CASSFSQINEKLFF. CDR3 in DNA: TGTGCCAGCAGTTTCAGTCAGATTAATGAAAAACTGTTTTTT.

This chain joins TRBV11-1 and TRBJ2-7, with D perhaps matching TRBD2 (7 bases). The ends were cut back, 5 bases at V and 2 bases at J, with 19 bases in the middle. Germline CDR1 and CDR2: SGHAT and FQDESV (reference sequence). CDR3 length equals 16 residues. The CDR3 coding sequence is TGTGCCAGCAGCCCACAAGGGGGGGCGGTACCCTACGAGCAGTACTTC. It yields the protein CASSPQGGAVPYEQYF.

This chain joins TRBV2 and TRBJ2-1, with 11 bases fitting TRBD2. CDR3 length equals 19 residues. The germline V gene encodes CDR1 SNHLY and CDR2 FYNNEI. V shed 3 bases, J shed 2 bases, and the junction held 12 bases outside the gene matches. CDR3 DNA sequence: TGTGCCAGCAGTGATAGGTTAGCGGGAGGGCCTATGACCTACAATGAGCAGTTCTTC. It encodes CASSDRLAGGPMTYNEQFF.

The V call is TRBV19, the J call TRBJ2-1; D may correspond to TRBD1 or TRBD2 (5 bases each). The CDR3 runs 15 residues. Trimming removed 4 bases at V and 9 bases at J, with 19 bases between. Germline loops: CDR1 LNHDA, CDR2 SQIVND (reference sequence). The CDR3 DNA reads TGTGCCAGTAGTACACTTGGGACCCAAGGCGGTGAGCAGTTCTTC. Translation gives CASSTLGTQGGEQFF.

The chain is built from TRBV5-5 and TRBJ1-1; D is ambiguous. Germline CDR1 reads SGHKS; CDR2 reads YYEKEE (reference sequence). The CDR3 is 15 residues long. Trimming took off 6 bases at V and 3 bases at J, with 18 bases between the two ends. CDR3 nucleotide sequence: TGTGCCAGCAACCCAGAGGAGGGAGTGTACACTGAAGCTTTCTTT. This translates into CASNPEEGVYTEAFF.

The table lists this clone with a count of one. For the CDR3, the DNA is TGTGCCAGCGGACAGGGTGTTTGGGATGGCTACACCTTC. As protein: CASGQGVWDGYTF. The V and J genes are TRBV19 and TRBJ1-2; 8 nucleotides line up with TRBD1. CDR3 length: 13 residues. V was clipped by 9 bases and J by 6 bases; unmatched bases: 9. Germline CDR1 LNHDA, CDR2 SQIVND (reference sequence).

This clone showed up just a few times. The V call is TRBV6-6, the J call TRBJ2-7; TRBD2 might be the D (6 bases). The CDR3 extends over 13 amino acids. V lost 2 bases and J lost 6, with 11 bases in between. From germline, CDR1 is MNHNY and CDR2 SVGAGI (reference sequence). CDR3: CASSYTGESEQYF. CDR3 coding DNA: TGTGCCAGCAGTTACACGGGAGAGTCCGAGCAGTACTTC.

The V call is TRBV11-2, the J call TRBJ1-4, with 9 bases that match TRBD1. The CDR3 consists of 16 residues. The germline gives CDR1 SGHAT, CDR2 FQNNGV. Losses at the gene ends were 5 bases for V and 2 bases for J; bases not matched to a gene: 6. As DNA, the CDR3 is TGTGCCAGCAGCAGCCCGGGACAGGGTACTAATGAAAAACTGTTTTTT. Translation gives CASSSPGQGTNEKLFF.

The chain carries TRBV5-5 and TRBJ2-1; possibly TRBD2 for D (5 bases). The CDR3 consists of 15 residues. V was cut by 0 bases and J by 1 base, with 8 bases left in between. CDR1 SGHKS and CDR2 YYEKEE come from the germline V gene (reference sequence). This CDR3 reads CASSLGGHSYNEQFF. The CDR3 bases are TGTGCCAGCAGCTTGGGAGGGCATTCCTACAATGAGCAGTTCTTC.

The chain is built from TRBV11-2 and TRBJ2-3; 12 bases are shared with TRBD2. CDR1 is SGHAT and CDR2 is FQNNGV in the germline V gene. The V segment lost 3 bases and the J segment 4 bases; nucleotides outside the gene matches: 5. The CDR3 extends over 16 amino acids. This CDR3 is CASSFFGTSGSDTQYF. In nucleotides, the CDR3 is TGTGCCAGCAGCTTCTTCGGGACTAGCGGGTCAGATACGCAGTATTTT.

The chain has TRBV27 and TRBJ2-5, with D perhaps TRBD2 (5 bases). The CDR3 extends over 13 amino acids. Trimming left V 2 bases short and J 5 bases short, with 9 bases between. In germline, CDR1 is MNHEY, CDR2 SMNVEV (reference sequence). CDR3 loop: CASSLGSGETQYF. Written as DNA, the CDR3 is TGTGCCAGCAGTTTAGGGAGTGGGGAGACCCAGTACTTC.